Sample share makes the clone carrying this TCR beta chain medium-sized. Antigen unknown. These data originate in a study of breast tumors, draining lymph nodes, adjacent tissues. TCRdb re-called the multiplex PCR reads with MiXCR, one entry per CDR3 protein. This sample yields some 52,000 distinct CDR3 sequences, of which 35% to 50% are seen a single time; 10% belongs to the top ten. The J segment lost 5 bases and the V segment lost 5 bases, leaving 5 bases of the junction unmatched. Germline-derived CDR1 and CDR2 are LNHDA and SQIVND (reference sequence). The CDR3 runs 14 residues. The study, taken as a whole, reports: Tumors had less TCR diversity than lymph nodes, more than nontumor tissue. Data only fit, rather than demonstrated, lymph node origin of most tumor T cells.

This sequence was found in a female donor with breast cancer. Some clones in this sample may be carry-over from other donors' samples. This rearrangement joins TRBV19 to TRBJ2-1; 8 positions agree with TRBD1. The sample consisted of breast tumor tissue. The CDR3 sequence is CASSAQGAHNEQFF. The CDR3 DNA reads TGTGCCAGTAGTGCCCAGGGGGCACACAATGAGCAGTTCTTC.